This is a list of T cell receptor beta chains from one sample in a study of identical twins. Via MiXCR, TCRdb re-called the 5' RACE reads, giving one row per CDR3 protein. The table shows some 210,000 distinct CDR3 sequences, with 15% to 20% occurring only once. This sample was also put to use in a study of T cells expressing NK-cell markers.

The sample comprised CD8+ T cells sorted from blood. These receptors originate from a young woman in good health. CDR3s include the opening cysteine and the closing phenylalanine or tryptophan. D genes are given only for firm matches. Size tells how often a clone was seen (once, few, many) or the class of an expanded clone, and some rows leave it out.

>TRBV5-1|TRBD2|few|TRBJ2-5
CASNTGLAGGPTYF
TGCGCCAGCAACACAGGACTAGCGGGGGGCCCCACGTACTTC
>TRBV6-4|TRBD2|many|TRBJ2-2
CASSETSGVSGELFF
TGTGCCAGCAGTGAGACTAGCGGGGTATCCGGGGAGCTGTTTTTT
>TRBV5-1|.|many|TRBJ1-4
CASSLLETNEKLFF
TGCGCCAGCAGCTTGCTGGAAACTAATGAAAAACTGTTTTTT
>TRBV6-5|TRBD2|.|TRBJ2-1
CASSSATSGAYNEQFF
TGTGCCAGCAGTTCGGCAACTAGCGGGGCCTACAATGAGCAGTTCTTC
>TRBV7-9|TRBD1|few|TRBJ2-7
CASSSGQGSSYEQYF
TGTGCCAGCAGCTCGGGACAGGGGAGCTCCTACGAGCAGTACTTC
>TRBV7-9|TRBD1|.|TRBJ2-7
CASSRQGASSSYEQYF
TGTGCCAGCAGCAGACAGGGGGCGAGCAGCTCCTACGAGCAGTACTTC
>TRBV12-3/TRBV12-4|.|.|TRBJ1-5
CASSYLTGQPQHF
TGTGCCAGCAGTTACCTGACGGGGCAGCCCCAGCATTTT
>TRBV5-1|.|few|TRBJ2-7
CASSLEPARAYEQYF
TGCGCCAGCAGCTTGGAGCCAGCTCGGGCCTACGAGCAGTACTTC
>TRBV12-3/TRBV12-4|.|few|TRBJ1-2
CASSLGAGDRYGYTF
TGTGCCAGCAGTTTAGGGGCGGGGGACCGGTATGGCTACACCTTC
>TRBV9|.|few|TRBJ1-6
CASSPPGGIESPLHF
TGTGCCAGCAGCCCCCCCGGGGGGATCGAGTCACCCCTCCACTTT
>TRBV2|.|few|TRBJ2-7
CASSTTSASSYEQYF
TGTGCCAGCAGCACGACCTCCGCCAGCTCCTACGAGCAGTACTTC
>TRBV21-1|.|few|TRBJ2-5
CALRLARGETQYF
TGTGCCCTAAGGCTAGCGAGGGGGGAGACCCAGTACTTC
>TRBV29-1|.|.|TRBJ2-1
CSVESGSSYNEQFF
TGCAGCGTTGAAAGTGGGAGCTCCTACAATGAGCAGTTCTTC
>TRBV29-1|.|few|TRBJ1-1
CSVLVENTEAFF
TGCAGCGTTCTCGTGGAGAACACTGAAGCTTTCTTT
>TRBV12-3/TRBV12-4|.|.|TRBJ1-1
CASSLGIVDEAFF
TGTGCCAGCAGTTTGGGCATCGTCGATGAAGCTTTCTTT
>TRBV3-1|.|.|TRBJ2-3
CASSRSFLITDTQYF
TGTGCCAGCAGCCGATCTTTCCTCATTACAGATACGCAGTATTTT
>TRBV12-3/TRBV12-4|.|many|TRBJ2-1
CASSLKGGSGNEQFF
TGTGCCAGCAGTCTAAAGGGAGGCTCGGGAAATGAGCAGTTCTTC
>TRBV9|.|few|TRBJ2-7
CASSVTPSPGASEQYF
TGTGCCAGCAGCGTAACCCCTTCCCCAGGGGCAAGCGAGCAGTACTTC
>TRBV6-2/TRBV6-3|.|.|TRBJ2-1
CASSLLNNEQFF
TGTGCCAGCAGTTTACTAAACAATGAGCAGTTCTTC
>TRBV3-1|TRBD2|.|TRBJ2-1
CASGELAGNSYNEQFF
TGTGCCAGCGGTGAACTAGCGGGTAACTCCTACAATGAGCAGTTCTTC
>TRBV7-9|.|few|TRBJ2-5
CASSSDTSQETQYF
TGTGCCAGCAGCTCGGACACGAGTCAAGAGACCCAGTACTTC
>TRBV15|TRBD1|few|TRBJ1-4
CATTADRGRRANEKLFF
TGTGCCACCACTGCAGACAGGGGGCGGCGGGCTAATGAAAAACTGTTTTTT
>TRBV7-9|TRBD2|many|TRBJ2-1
CASSLASGGRDEQFF
TGTGCCAGCAGCTTAGCCAGCGGGGGGCGGGATGAGCAGTTCTTC
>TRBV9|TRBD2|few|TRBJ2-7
CASSSPTSGSDEQYF
TGTGCCAGCAGCTCACCGACTAGCGGGAGCGACGAGCAGTACTTC
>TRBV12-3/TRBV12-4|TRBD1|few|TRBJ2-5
CASSGGQDLETQYF
TGTGCCAGCAGTGGGGGACAGGACTTGGAGACCCAGTACTTC
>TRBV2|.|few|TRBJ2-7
CASSDRGDGFSYEQYF
TGTGCCAGCAGTGATAGGGGGGACGGGTTCTCCTACGAGCAGTACTTC